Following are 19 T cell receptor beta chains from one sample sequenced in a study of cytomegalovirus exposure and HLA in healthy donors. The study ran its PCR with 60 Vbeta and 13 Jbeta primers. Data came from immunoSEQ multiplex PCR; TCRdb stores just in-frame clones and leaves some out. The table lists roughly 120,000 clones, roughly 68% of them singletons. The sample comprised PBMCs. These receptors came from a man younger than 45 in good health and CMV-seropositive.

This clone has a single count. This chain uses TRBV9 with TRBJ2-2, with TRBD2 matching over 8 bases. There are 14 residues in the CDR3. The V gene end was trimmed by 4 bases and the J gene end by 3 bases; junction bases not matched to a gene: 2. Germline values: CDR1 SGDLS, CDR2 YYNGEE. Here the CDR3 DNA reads TGTGCCAGCAGCTTCGGGGGGGACACCGGGGAGCTGTTTTTT. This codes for CASSFGGDTGELFF.

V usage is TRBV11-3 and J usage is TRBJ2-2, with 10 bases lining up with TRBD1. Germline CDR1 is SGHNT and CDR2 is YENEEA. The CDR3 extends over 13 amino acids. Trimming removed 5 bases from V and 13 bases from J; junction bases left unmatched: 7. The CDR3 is CASSPLRDRGLFF. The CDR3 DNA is TGTGCCAGCAGCCCCCTTAGGGACAGGGGGCTGTTTTTT.

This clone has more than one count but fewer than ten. CDR3 region: CASSDDGGVAKNIQYF. CDR3 DNA sequence: TGTGCCAGCAGTGATGATGGCGGGGTTGCCAAAAACATTCAGTACTTC. The chain employs TRBV6-1 and TRBJ2-4, with D possibly matching TRBD2 (6 bases). The CDR3 is 16 residues long. Looked up from germline, CDR1 is MNHNS and CDR2 is SASEGT. The V end lost 3 bases, the J end lost 1 base, and 13 bases lay between the germline ends.

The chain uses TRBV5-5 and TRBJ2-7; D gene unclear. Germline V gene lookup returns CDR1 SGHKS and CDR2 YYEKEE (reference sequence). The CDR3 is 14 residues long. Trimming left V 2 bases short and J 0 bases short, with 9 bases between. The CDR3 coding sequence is TGTGCCAGCAGCTTTTCGACATTCTCCTACGAGCAGTACGTC. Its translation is CASSFSTFSYEQYV.

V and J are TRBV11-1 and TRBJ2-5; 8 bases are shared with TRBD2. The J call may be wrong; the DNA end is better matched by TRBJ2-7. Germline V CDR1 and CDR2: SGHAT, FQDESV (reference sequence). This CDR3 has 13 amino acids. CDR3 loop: CASSLRGVYEQYF. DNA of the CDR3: TGTGCCAGCAGCTTGCGGGGGGTCTACGAGCAGTACTTC.

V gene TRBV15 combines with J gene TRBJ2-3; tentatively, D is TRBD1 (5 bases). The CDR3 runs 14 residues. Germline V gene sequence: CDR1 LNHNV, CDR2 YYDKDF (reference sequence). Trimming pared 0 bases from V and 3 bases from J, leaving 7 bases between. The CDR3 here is CATSRDRGTDTQYF. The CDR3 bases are TGTGCCACCAGCAGAGATAGGGGAACAGATACGCAGTATTTT.

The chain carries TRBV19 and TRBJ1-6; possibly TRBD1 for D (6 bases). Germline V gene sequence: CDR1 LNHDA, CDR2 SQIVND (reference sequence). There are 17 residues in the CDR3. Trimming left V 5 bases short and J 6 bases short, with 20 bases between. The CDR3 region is CASSPEGGAGPNSPLHF. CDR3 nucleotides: TGTGCCAGTAGTCCCGAGGGGGGGGCCGGGCCTAATTCACCCCTCCACTTT.

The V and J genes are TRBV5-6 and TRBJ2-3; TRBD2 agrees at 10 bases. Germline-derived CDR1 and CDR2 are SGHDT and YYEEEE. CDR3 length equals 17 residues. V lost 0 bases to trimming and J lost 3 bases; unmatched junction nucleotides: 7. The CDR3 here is CASSLGPVSGRTDTQYF. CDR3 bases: TGTGCCAGCAGCTTGGGCCCCGTTAGCGGGAGGACAGATACGCAGTATTTT.

The CDR3 nucleotides are TGTGCCAGCAGTACGGGACTGCCTAGTAAGTACGAGCAGTACTTC. Protein sequence: CASSTGLPSKYEQYF. This chain connects TRBV2 to TRBJ2-7; the D gene is possibly TRBD2 (6 bases). The CDR3 sequence is 15 residues long. CDR1 SNHLY and CDR2 FYNNEI come from the germline V gene. The germline V and J ends were trimmed by 5 bases and 4 bases, with 18 bases remaining between them.

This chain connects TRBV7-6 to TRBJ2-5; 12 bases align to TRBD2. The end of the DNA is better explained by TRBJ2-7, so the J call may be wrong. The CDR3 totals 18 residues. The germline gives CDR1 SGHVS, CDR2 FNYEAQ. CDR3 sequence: CASSLASLSSGGAYEQYF. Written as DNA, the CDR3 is TGTGCCAGCAGCTTAGCCTCGCTCTCTAGCGGGGGGGCTTACGAGCAGTACTTC.

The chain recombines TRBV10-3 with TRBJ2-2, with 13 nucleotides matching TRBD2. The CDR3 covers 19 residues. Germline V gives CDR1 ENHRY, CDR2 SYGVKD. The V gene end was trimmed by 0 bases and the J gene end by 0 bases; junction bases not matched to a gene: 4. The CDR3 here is CAISESGLAGDPNTGELFF. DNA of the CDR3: TGTGCCATCAGTGAGTCCGGACTAGCGGGGGACCCGAACACCGGGGAGCTGTTTTTT.

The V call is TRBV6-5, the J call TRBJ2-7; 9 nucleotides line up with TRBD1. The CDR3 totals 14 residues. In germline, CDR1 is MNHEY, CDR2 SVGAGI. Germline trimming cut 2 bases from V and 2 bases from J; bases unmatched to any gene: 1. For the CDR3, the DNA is TGTGCCAGCAGTTACCGACAGGGGGCCTACGAGCAGTACGTC. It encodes CASSYRQGAYEQYV.

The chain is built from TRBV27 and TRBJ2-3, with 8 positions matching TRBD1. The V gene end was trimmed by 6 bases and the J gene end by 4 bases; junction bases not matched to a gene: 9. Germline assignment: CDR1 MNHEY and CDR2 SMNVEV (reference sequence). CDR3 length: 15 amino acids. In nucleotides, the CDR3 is TGTGCCAGCAGCTCCGGGACAGGAGTCTCAGATACGCAGTATTTT. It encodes CASSSGTGVSDTQYF.

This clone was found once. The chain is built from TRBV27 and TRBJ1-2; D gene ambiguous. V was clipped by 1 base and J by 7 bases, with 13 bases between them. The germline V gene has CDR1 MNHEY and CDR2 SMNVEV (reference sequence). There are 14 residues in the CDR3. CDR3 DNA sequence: TGTGCCAGCAGTTTATACGGGTCAGGAGGTGGCTACACCTTC. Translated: CASSLYGSGGGYTF.

The CDR3 bases are TGTGCCAGTAGTATCCCCCGACAGGCCGGAGGAGCTTTCTTT. It translates to CASSIPRQAGGAFF. The gene calls are TRBV19 and TRBJ1-1; D is possibly TRBD1 (6 bases). V was pared by 3 bases and J by 10 bases, with 18 bases between. This CDR3 has 14 amino acids. Germline V gives CDR1 LNHDA, CDR2 SQIVND (reference sequence).

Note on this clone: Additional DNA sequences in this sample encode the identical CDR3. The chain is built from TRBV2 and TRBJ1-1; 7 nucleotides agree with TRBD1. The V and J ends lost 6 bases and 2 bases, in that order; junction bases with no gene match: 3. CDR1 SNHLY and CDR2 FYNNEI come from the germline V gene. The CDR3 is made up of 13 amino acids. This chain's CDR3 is CASSQGENTEAFF. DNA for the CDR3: TGTGCCAGCAGCCAGGGGGAAAACACTGAAGCTTTCTTT.

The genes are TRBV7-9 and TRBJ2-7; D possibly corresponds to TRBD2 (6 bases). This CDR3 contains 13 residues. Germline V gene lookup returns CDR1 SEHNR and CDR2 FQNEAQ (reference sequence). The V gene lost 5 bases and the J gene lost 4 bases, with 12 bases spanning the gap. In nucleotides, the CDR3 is TGTGCCAGCAGCGGGGACTCTCCGTACGAGCAGTACTTC. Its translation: CASSGDSPYEQYF.

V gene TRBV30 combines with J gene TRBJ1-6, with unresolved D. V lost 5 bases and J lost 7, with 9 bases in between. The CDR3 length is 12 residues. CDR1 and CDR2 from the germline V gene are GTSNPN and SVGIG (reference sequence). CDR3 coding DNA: TGTGCCTGGGGAACGGGGAATTCACCCCTCCACTTT. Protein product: CAWGTGNSPLHF.

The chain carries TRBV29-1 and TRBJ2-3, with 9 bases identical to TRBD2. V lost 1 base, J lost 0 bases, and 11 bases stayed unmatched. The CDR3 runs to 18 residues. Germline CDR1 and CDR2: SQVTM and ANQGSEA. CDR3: CSVEGIAGEGSSTDTQYF. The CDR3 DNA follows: TGCAGCGTTGAAGGAATAGCGGGAGAGGGATCTAGCACAGATACGCAGTATTTT.